This TCR beta chain was captured in a study of early T cells in non-severe SARS-CoV-2 infection. Turning to the study itself: Sequencing used unsorted whole-blood bulk RNA, so chains lack pairing.

Attachment of unique molecular identifiers was made to individual cDNA molecules. Each CDR3 protein gets one entry after TCRdb re-called the 5' RACE reads with MiXCR. The table records 60,000 to 75,000 distinct CDR3 sequences, around 12% of them present only once. This CDR3 contains 13 residues. V lost 5 bases to trimming and J lost 8 bases; unmatched junction nucleotides: 10. CDR1 is SGHRS and CDR2 is YFSETQ in the germline V gene. Findings and caveats of the study: Anti-spike CD8 responses were favored in VDJdb matching, and private and CD4 specificities were missed.

This clonotype came up a few times. Its antigen remains unidentified. Sequencing used whole blood, obtained at baseline. The chain has TRBV5-1 and TRBJ2-7; 7 bases are a match to TRBD1. This receptor was taken from an adult who was a healthcare worker with PCR-confirmed SARS-CoV-2 infection or an uninfected control (not recorded which). The DNA of the CDR3 is TGCGCCAGCAGACAAATTGGACAGGTCAAGCAGTACTTC. This encodes CASRQIGQVKQYF.